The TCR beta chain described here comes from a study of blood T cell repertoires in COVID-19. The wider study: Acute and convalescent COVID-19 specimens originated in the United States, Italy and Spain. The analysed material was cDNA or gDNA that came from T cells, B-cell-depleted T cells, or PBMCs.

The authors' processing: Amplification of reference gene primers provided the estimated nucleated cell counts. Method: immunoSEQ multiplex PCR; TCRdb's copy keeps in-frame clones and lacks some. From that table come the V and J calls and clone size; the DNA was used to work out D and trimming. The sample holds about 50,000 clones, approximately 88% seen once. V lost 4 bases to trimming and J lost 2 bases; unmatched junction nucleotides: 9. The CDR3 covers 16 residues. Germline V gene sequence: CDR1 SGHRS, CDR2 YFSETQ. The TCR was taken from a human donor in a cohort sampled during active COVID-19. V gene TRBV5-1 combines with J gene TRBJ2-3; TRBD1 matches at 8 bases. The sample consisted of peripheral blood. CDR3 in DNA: TGCGCCAGCAGCCCGGGCCGGACAGGGAACACAGATACGCAGTATTTT. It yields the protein CASSPGRTGNTDTQYF.